This T cell receptor beta chain stems from a study of neurological immune-mediated disorders. Every sequencing run generated over 180 million TCR-beta sequences from 15-18 subjects. TCRdb re-derived calls from the 5' RACE reads in MiXCR, one entry per CDR3 protein. The data contain roughly 90,000 distinct CDR3 sequences, under 4.5% of them singletons. This clonotype was seen repeatedly, ten times or more. The CDR3 spans 20 residues. The chain joins TRBV21-1 to TRBJ2-6; no DNA check was done on the table's D call, TRBD1. TRBV21-1 is a pseudogene locus. Sequencing input: PBMCs. The receptor was isolated from a woman aged 45-65 years with multiple sclerosis. The CDR3 region has the DNA TGTGCCAGCAGCAAAAACCACTCGGGACAGAGGGACTCTGGGGCCAACGTCCTGACTTTC. This codes for CASSKNHSGQRDSGANVLTF.